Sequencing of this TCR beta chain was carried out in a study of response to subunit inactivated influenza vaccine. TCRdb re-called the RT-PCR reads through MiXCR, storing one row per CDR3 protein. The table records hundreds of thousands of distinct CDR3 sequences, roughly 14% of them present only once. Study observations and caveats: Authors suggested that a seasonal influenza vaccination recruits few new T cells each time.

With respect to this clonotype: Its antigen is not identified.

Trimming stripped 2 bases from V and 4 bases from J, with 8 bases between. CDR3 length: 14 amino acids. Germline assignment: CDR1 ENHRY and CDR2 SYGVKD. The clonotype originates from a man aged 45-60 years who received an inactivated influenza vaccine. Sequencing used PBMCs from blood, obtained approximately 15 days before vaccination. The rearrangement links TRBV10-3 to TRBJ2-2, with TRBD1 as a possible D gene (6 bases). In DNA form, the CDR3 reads TGTGCCATCAGTGAGACAGGGTCCACCGGGGAGCTGTTTTTT. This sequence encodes CAISETGSTGELFF.